These 23 T cell receptor beta chains were all obtained from the same sample, sequenced in a study of T cell therapy after organ transplantation. Time point: 20-29 weeks after completion of therapy. Their cognate antigens are unknown. The assay was immunoSEQ multiplex PCR, and TCRdb's table has in-frame clones only and misses some. The sample holds some 17,000 clones, 65% to 90% seen once. This sample comprised CD8+ T cells from blood, obtained after autologous CMV-specific T cell therapy. The origin of the receptors is a human patient who had received a solid organ transplant and had CMV disease. The T cells may come from the graft donor.

As concerns this clone: This sequence may be a read error, since a much larger clone differs from it by one base. J is TRBJ2-7 and V is TRBV10-1; D is possibly TRBD2 (5 bases). The CDR3 is 11 residues long. CDR1 and CDR2 from the germline V gene are WNHNN and SYGVQD (reference sequence). Trimming stripped 7 bases from V and 5 bases from J, with 9 bases between. The CDR3 coding sequence is TGCGCCAGCAATGCCGGGAACGAGCAGTACTTC. It encodes CASNAGNEQYF.

This clone was detected only a few times. This rearrangement joins TRBV11-3 to TRBJ2-1; TRBD2 is a possible D gene (5 bases). This CDR3 region has 17 residues. Germline V CDR1 and CDR2: SGHNT, YENEEA. The ends were cut back, 3 bases at V and 0 bases at J, with 15 bases in the middle. CDR3 nucleotide sequence: TGTGCCAGCAGCTTGGTTGGAGGCCGGAGCTCCTACAATGAGCAGTTCTTC. This encodes CASSLVGGRSSYNEQFF.

This clone was found once. The chain recombines TRBV6-4 with TRBJ1-1; D uncertain. CDR3 length: 13 residues. Germline CDR1 MRHNA, CDR2 SNTAGT. With 0 bases removed from V and 4 bases from J, the gap between germline ends came to 6 bases. The CDR3 spells CASSDSFGTEAFF. The CDR3 DNA reads TGTGCCAGCAGTGACTCCTTTGGCACTGAAGCTTTCTTT.

The chain has TRBV29-1 and TRBJ2-1; D possibly uses TRBD1 or TRBD2 (5 bases each). Germline lookup yields CDR1 SQVTM and CDR2 ANQGSEA. The CDR3 has 14 residues. Trimming cost V 7 bases and J 6 bases, with 19 bases left between them. Written as DNA, the CDR3 is TGCAGCGCTAGAGGGGACGGGTGGAGCAATGAGCAGTTCTTC. Encoded protein: CSARGDGWSNEQFF.

This chain uses TRBV7-9 with TRBJ2-1; 12 bases match TRBD1. Germline V gives CDR1 SEHNR, CDR2 FQNEAQ (reference sequence). The J segment lost 9 bases and the V segment lost 5 bases, leaving 8 bases of the junction unmatched. The CDR3 length is 15 residues. Here the CDR3 DNA reads TGTGCCAGCAGCCCTTGGGACAGGGGGCGGGTTGAGCAGTTCTTC. Translating gives CASSPWDRGRVEQFF.

The chain couples TRBV6-6 to TRBJ2-3; TRBD2 agrees at 9 bases. The junction had 3 bases not matched to a gene; V was cut back by 4 bases and J by 4 bases. The CDR3 runs to 14 residues. The germline V gene has CDR1 MNHNY and CDR2 SVGAGI (reference sequence). The CDR3 region has the DNA TGTGCCAGCAGTTTATTAGCGGGAGCAGATACGCAGTATTTT. The encoded protein is CASSLLAGADTQYF.

V gene TRBV6-4 combines with J gene TRBJ2-1, with 7 bases aligning to TRBD2. This CDR3 is 14 amino acids long. Germline V gives CDR1 MRHNA, CDR2 SNTAGT. J gave up 1 base and V 5 bases, and 2 bases lay outside the gene matches. This CDR3 reads CASSPGLSYNEQFF. The DNA of the CDR3 is TGTGCCAGCAGTCCGGGACTATCCTACAATGAGCAGTTCTTC.

CDR3 nucleotide sequence: TGTGCCAGCAGTGAAGGACGGAACTCTGGAAACACCATATATTTT. Residues: CASSEGRNSGNTIYF. This chain uses TRBV6-1 with TRBJ1-3, with no clear D. Germline V gene lookup returns CDR1 MNHNS and CDR2 SASEGT. V lost 1 base to trimming and J lost 0 bases, with 7 bases between them. This CDR3 region has 15 residues.

The J gene is TRBJ2-1, the V gene TRBV6-4, with TRBD2 matching over 14 bases. Germline CDR1 and CDR2: MRHNA and SNTAGT. The CDR3 totals 14 residues. J lost 9 bases, V lost 2 bases, and 0 bases had no gene match. The CDR3 sequence is CASSDGLAGGEQFF. CDR3 sequence (DNA): TGTGCCAGCAGTGACGGACTAGCGGGAGGTGAGCAGTTCTTC.

The chain has TRBV6-6 and TRBJ2-7; 7 nucleotides align to TRBD1. The V segment lost 2 bases and the J segment 5 bases; nucleotides outside the gene matches: 12. The V gene's germline CDR1 is MNHNY and CDR2 SVGAGI (reference sequence). This CDR3 is built from 16 residues. The CDR3 here is CASSYTRGRGNDEQYF. CDR3 nucleotides: TGTGCCAGCAGTTACACCCGTGGCAGGGGGAACGACGAGCAGTACTTC.

This chain connects TRBV12-5 to TRBJ1-5, with 7 positions matching TRBD1. This CDR3 has 16 residues. The ends lost 6 bases at V and 4 bases at J; junction bases unmatched: 12. Germline CDR1 reads LGHNT; CDR2 reads FRNRAP. DNA for the CDR3: TGTGCTAGTGGACCTCCCCAGGGGGTTACGAATCAGCCCCAGCATTTT. The encoded protein is CASGPPQGVTNQPQHF.

CDR3 protein: CASSPRLAGGSYNEQFF. The CDR3 nucleotides are TGTGCCAGCAGCCCCAGACTAGCGGGGGGCTCCTACAATGAGCAGTTCTTC. The chain has TRBV5-4 and TRBJ2-1; 13 nucleotides match TRBD2. Germline V lookup: CDR1 SGHNT, CDR2 YYREEE (reference sequence). The trim removed 4 bases at V and 0 bases at J, leaving 4 bases unmatched. This CDR3 comprises 17 residues.

V is TRBV6-6 and J is TRBJ2-7; D remains ambiguous. CDR1 is MNHNY, CDR2 SVGAGI, per germline (reference sequence). V lost 7 bases and J lost 2, with 12 bases in between. The CDR3 extends over 13 amino acids. The CDR3 here is CASTKGEAYEQYF. CDR3 DNA sequence: TGTGCCAGCACCAAGGGTGAGGCCTACGAGCAGTACTTC.

This chain joins TRBV29-1 and TRBJ1-1; weak D call: TRBD1 (6 bases). Germline values: CDR1 SQVTM, CDR2 ANQGSEA. V was shortened by 7 bases and J by 0 bases, with 15 bases between the two germline ends. The CDR3 has 14 amino acids. This chain's CDR3 is CSAYSGTLNTEAFF. The CDR3 region has the DNA TGCAGCGCTTACTCCGGGACACTGAACACTGAAGCTTTCTTT.

J is TRBJ2-7 and V is TRBV5-6; D gene unclear. Per the germline V gene, CDR1 is SGHDT and CDR2 is YYEEEE. With 4 bases removed from V and 3 bases from J, the gap between germline ends came to 11 bases. The CDR3 has 13 amino acids. In DNA form, the CDR3 reads TGTGCCAGCAGCCTCCTGGTCGACTACGAGCAGTACTTC. Translation gives CASSLLVDYEQYF. The full variable domain, rest sourced from reference TRBV5-6 and TRBJ2-7, is DAGVTQSPTHLIKTRGQQVTLRCSPKSGHDTVSWYQQALGQGPQFIFQYYEEEERQRGNFPDRFSGHQFPNYSSELNVNALLLGDSALYLCASSLLVDYEQYFGPGTRLTVT.

This clone is judged medium-sized. The V gene is TRBV14, the J gene TRBJ2-3; 8 positions match TRBD1. The CDR3 spans 16 residues. Germline V lookup: CDR1 SGHDN, CDR2 FVKESK. Germline trimming cut 0 bases from V and 4 bases from J; bases unmatched to any gene: 6. The DNA of the CDR3 is TGTGCCAGCAGCCAAGAATCAGCGACAGGGGCAGATACGCAGTATTTT. It is translated as CASSQESATGADTQYF.

The chain joins TRBV6-1 to TRBJ2-1; D might be TRBD2 (5 bases). Germline V gene lookup returns CDR1 MNHNS and CDR2 SASEGT. The CDR3 has 16 residues. V was pared by 4 bases and J by 7 bases, with 20 bases between. CDR3 loop: CASSGTSGLTWNEQFF. CDR3 nucleotides: TGTGCCAGCAGTGGAACGTCGGGGTTAACCTGGAATGAGCAGTTCTTC.

The V and J genes are TRBV9 and TRBJ2-5; D possibly matches TRBD1 or TRBD2 (6 bases each). The DNA end favors TRBJ2-7, so the J call may be wrong. The length of the CDR3 is 14 residues. The germline V gene has CDR1 SGDLS and CDR2 YYNGEE. The CDR3 loop is CASSGEDRSYEQYF. The CDR3 region has the DNA TGTGCCAGCAGCGGGGAGGACAGATCCTACGAGCAGTACTTC.

Worth noting for this clone: A clone one base away is much larger, so this may be a read error. This chain links TRBV5-6 with TRBJ2-7; 11 bases map to TRBD1. The CDR3 covers 15 residues. Looked up from germline, CDR1 is SGHDT and CDR2 is YYEEEE. As DNA, the CDR3 is TGTGCCCGCAGCTTGGGGGGACAGGGGGGTTTTGAGCAGTACTTC. Protein sequence: CARSLGGQGGFEQYF. Variable domain in full (rest from reference TRBV5-6 and TRBJ2-7): DAGVTQSPTHLIKTRGQQVTLRCSPKSGHDTVSWYQQALGQGPQFIFQYYEEEERQRGNFPDRFSGHQFPNYSSELNVNALLLGDSALYLCARSLGGQGGFEQYFGPGTRLTVT.

This clone was observed once. The chain carries TRBV4-1 and TRBJ2-7; D is ambiguous. Trimming took off 1 base at V and 7 bases at J, with 8 bases between the two ends. CDR1 is MGHRA and CDR2 is YSYEKL in the germline V gene. This CDR3 contains 12 residues. The CDR3 sequence: CASSQVGLEQYF. CDR3 in DNA: TGCGCCAGCAGCCAAGTTGGGCTAGAGCAGTACTTC.

CDR3 in DNA: TGTGCCACCAAAGGTGCGGTGGGAGGGGATATCTCCTACGAGCAGTACTTC. Translating gives CATKGAVGGDISYEQYF. The V call is TRBV7-9, the J call TRBJ2-7; TRBD2 agrees at 7 bases. V gave up 10 bases and J gave up 0 bases; unmatched junction bases: 18. CDR3 length: 17 residues. Germline values: CDR1 SEHNR, CDR2 FQNEAQ (reference sequence).

The V call is TRBV6-5, the J call TRBJ2-3, with D possibly matching TRBD1 (6 bases). V lost 6 bases to trimming and J lost 7 bases, with 14 bases between them. The CDR3 spans 13 residues. Germline assignment: CDR1 MNHEY and CDR2 SVGAGI. This chain's CDR3 is CASRGQPPNTQYF. The CDR3 coding sequence is TGTGCCAGCAGAGGACAGCCCCCGAATACGCAGTATTTT.

This chain uses TRBV7-9 with TRBJ1-1; TRBD1 is a possible D gene (6 bases). V shed 5 bases and J shed 4 bases, with 14 bases lying between them. The CDR3 is 14 amino acids. The V gene's germline CDR1 is SEHNR and CDR2 FQNEAQ (reference sequence). The CDR3 sequence: CASSTSRGATEAFF. The CDR3 nucleotides read TGTGCCAGCAGCACATCCCGGGGGGCCACTGAAGCTTTCTTT.